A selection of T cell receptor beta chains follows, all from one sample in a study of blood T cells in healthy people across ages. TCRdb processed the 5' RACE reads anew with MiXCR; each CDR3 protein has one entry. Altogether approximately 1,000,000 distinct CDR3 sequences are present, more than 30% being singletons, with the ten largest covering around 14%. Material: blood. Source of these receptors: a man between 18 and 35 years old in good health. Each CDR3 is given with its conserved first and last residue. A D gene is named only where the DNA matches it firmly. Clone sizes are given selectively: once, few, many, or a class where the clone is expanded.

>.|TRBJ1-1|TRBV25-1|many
CASSERMNTEAFF
TGTGCCAGCAGTGAACGGATGAACACTGAAGCTTTCTTT
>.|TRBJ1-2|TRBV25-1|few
CASSESPAYGYTF
TGTGCCAGCAGTGAATCCCCCGCCTATGGCTACACCTTC
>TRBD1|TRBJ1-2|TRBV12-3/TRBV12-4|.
CASSLARTGGYGYTF
TGTGCCAGCAGTTTAGCCCGGACAGGGGGATATGGCTACACCTTC
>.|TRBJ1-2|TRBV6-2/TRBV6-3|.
CASANNRVSYTF
TGTGCCAGCGCAAATAACAGGGTGTCGTACACCTTC
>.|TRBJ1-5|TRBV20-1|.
CSARDTGPPGTQYF
TGCAGTGCTAGAGATACCGGACCGCCTGGGACCCAGTACTTT
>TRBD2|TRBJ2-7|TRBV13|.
CASSLERGGQYNEQYF
TGTGCCAGCAGCTTGGAGCGGGGGGGCCAGTACAATGAGCAGTACTTC
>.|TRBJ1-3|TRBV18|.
CASSPPTGTPGNTIYF
TGTGCCAGCTCACCACCAACAGGGACCCCTGGAAACACCATATATTTT
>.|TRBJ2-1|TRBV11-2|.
CTSSLKAGWNEQFF
TGTACCAGCAGCTTAAAGGCGGGATGGAATGAGCAGTTCTTC
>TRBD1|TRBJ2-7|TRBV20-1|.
CSASRTGKSEQYF
TGCAGTGCTAGTCGGACAGGAAAATCCGAGCAGTACTTC
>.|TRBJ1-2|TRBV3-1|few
CASSQDSALGYGYTF
TGTGCCAGCAGCCAAGATTCCGCCCTCGGCTATGGCTACACCTTC
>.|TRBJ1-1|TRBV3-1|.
CASSQAPVKTKEAFF
TGTGCCAGCAGCCAAGCCCCGGTAAAGACTAAAGAAGCTTTCTTT
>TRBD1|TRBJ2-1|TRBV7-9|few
CASSPGQSREQFF
TGTGCCAGCAGCCCGGGACAGTCCCGTGAGCAGTTCTTC
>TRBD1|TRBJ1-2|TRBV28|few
CASSFQGADYGYTF
TGTGCCAGCAGTTTTCAGGGGGCGGACTATGGCTACACCTTC
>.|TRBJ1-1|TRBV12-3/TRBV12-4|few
CATTPRQRIMNTEAFF
TGTGCCACCACACCGAGGCAGAGAATTATGAACACTGAAGCTTTCTTT
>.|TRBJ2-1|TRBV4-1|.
CASSHPQTGIPLDDEQFF
TGCGCCAGCAGCCATCCCCAAACAGGGATCCCTCTCGATGATGAGCAGTTCTTC
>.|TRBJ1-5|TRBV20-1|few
CSARIDSNQPQHF
TGCAGTGCTAGAATCGATAGCAATCAGCCCCAGCATTTT
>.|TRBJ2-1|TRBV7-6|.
CASSLNPPSYNEQFF
TGTGCCAGCAGCTTAAATCCCCCATCCTACAATGAGCAGTTCTTC
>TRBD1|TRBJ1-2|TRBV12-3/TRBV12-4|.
CASNYQGASSYGYTF
TGTGCCAGCAATTACCAGGGGGCCAGCTCCTATGGCTACACCTTC
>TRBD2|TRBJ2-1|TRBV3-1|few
CASSQDSGLAGGYNEQFF
TGTGCCAGCAGCCAAGATTCAGGACTAGCGGGGGGATACAATGAGCAGTTCTTC
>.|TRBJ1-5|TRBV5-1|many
CASSLGTDSNQPQHF
TGTGCCAGCAGCTTAGGGACGGATAGCAATCAGCCCCAGCATTTT
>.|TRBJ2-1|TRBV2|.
CASGTTGQTYNEQFF
TGTGCCAGCGGTACGACTGGCCAAACCTACAATGAGCAGTTCTTC
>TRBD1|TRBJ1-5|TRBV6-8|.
CASILQGEECNQPQHF
TGTGCCAGCATCTTACAGGGGGAGGAATGCAATCAGCCCCAGCATTTT
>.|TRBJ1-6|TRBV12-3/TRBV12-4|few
CASTSTGGSPLHF
TGTGCCAGCACCTCAACGGGGGGCTCACCCCTCCACTTT
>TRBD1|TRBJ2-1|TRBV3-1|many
CASSQDEDRFNEQFF
TGTGCCAGCAGCCAAGATGAGGACAGGTTCAATGAGCAGTTCTTC
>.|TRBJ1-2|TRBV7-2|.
CASSLEYGTTQNYGYTF
TGTGCCAGCAGCTTAGAGTACGGAACAACCCAGAACTATGGCTACACCTTC
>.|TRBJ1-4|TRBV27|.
CASGHRLGEKLFF
TGTGCCAGCGGCCACAGGCTAGGGGAAAAACTGTTTTTT
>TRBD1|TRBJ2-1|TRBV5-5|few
CASSLQGVGIYNEQFF
TGTGCCAGCAGCCTACAGGGGGTCGGTATCTACAATGAGCAGTTCTTC
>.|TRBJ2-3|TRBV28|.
CASSPRQTTDTQYF
TGTGCCAGCAGTCCTCGACAGACCACAGATACGCAGTATTTT
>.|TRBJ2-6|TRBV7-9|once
CASRQTRVFSGANVLTF
TGTGCCAGCCGACAAACCCGGGTCTTCTCTGGGGCCAACGTCCTGACTTTC
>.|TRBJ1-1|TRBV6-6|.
CASTLPPGRIYTEAFF
TGTGCCAGCACCCTACCCCCCGGCAGGATCTACACTGAAGCTTTCTTT
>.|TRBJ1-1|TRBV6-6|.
CAVGSGGTEAFF
TGTGCAGTGGGTTCCGGGGGGACTGAAGCTTTCTTT
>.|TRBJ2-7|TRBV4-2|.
CASSRKGQVLPGDEQYF
TGTGCCAGCAGCCGGAAGGGGCAGGTTTTGCCAGGGGACGAGCAGTACTTC
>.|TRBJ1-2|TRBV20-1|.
CSARADSSNYGYTF
TGCAGTGCCCGAGCGGACAGCTCCAACTATGGCTACACCTTC
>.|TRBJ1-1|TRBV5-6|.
CASSLERGYEAFF
TGTGCCAGCAGCTTGGAGCGGGGTTATGAAGCTTTCTTT
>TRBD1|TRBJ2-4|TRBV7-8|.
CASGGQVGPENIQYF
TGTGCCAGCGGGGGACAGGTCGGACCAGAAAACATTCAGTACTTC
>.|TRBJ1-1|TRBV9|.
CASSPRQSEGTEAFF
TGTGCCAGCAGCCCCAGACAGTCCGAGGGCACTGAAGCTTTCTTT
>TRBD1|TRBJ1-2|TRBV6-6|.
CASVGQGVHYGYTF
TGTGCCAGCGTGGGACAGGGGGTTCACTATGGCTACACCTTC
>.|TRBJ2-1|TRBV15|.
CATSTLSGGPDEQFF
TGTGCCACCAGCACCTTGTCCGGGGGGCCTGATGAGCAGTTCTTC
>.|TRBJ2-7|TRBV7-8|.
CASSSGQPYEQYF
TGTGCCAGCAGCTCCGGACAGCCATACGAGCAGTACTTC
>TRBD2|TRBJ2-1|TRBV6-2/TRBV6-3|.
CASRAEAGNQYNEQFF
TGTGCCAGCAGGGCAGAAGCGGGGAATCAGTACAATGAGCAGTTCTTC
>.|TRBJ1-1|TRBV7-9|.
CASSPTSVGTEAFF
TGTGCCAGCAGCCCGACGTCCGTGGGGACTGAAGCTTTCTTT
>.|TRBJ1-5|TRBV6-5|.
CASSEGLSANQPQHF
TGTGCCAGCAGTGAGGGACTCTCGGCGAATCAGCCCCAGCATTTT
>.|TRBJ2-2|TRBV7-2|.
CASSLKAVYTGELFF
TGTGCCAGCAGCTTGAAAGCGGTTTACACCGGGGAGCTGTTTTTT
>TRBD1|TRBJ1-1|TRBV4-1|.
CASSQQHGQEGTEAFF
TGCGCCAGCAGCCAACAGCACGGACAGGAAGGGACTGAAGCTTTCTTT
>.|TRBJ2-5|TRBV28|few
CASSRQGHQETQYF
TGTGCCAGCAGTAGGCAGGGGCACCAAGAGACCCAGTACTTC
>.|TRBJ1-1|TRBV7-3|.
CASSSDGTNTEAFF
TGTGCCAGCAGCTCGGACGGGACTAACACTGAAGCTTTCTTT
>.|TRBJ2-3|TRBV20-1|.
CSAPGGGPTDTQYF
TGCAGTGCCCCAGGGGGGGGGCCCACAGATACGCAGTATTTT
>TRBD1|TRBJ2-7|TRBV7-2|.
CASWGQGYNEQYF
TGTGCCAGCTGGGGACAGGGCTACAATGAGCAGTACTTC
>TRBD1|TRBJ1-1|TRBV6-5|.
CASNPTGGKAFF
TGTGCCAGCAACCCAACAGGGGGCAAAGCTTTCTTT
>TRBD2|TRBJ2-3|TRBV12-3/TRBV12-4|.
CASSLGSGGAGTDTQYF
TGTGCCAGCAGTTTAGGGAGCGGGGGGGCTGGGACAGATACGCAGTATTTT
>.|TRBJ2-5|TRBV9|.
CASSVTPNQETQYF
TGTGCCAGCAGCGTCACACCAAACCAAGAGACCCAGTACTTC